A selection of T cell receptor beta chains follows, all from one sample in a study of blood T cells in healthy people across ages. Each CDR3 protein is one row after TCRdb ran MiXCR on the 5' RACE reads. This sample has more than 500,000 distinct CDR3 sequences, with 27% found just once. The sequenced sample consisted of blood. The receptors derive from a woman in her 70s in good health. Both conserved end residues are part of each CDR3. The D gene is left open where the match is weak. Expanded clones get a size class; other rows say once, few or many, or leave the size out.

CASSLGPTPNYGYTF | TGTGCCAGCAGCTTGGGCCCGACTCCTAACTATGGCTACACCTTC | TRBJ1-2 | few | NA | TRBV11-2
CASSLDWGLQETQYF | TGTGCCAGCAGCTTAGACTGGGGGCTCCAAGAGACCCAGTACTTC | TRBJ2-5 | NA | NA | TRBV7-2
CASGTGVTGELFF | TGCGCCAGCGGGACAGGGGTTACCGGGGAGCTGTTTTTT | TRBJ2-2 | NA | TRBD1 | TRBV5-1
CASSQVLGQKNSPLHF | TGTGCCAGCAGCCAAGTTTTGGGACAGAAAAATTCACCCCTCCACTTT | TRBJ1-6 | few | TRBD1 | TRBV3-1
CASSPKGSSLYEQYF | TGTGCCAGCTCACCAAAAGGGTCTTCCCTCTACGAGCAGTACTTC | TRBJ2-7 | few | NA | TRBV18
CASSLVGTSGFQETQYF | TGTGCCAGCAGCTTAGTAGGGACTAGCGGGTTCCAAGAGACCCAGTACTTC | TRBJ2-5 | few | TRBD2 | TRBV7-2
CAWGVLKGTEAFF | TGTGCCTGGGGTGTCCTGAAGGGCACTGAAGCTTTCTTT | TRBJ1-1 | NA | NA | TRBV30
CASSWTGGGYGYTF | TGTGCCAGCAGTTGGACAGGGGGTGGGTATGGCTACACCTTC | TRBJ1-2 | many | TRBD1 | TRBV6-6
CASGTGDMGYEQYF | TGTGCCAGCGGTACCGGGGACATGGGCTACGAGCAGTACTTC | TRBJ2-7 | NA | NA | TRBV6-6
CASSPKGPSHMNTEAFF | TGTGCCAGCAGCCCCAAGGGCCCCTCACACATGAACACTGAAGCTTTCTTT | TRBJ1-1 | NA | NA | TRBV7-2
CSARREDRVWHEQYF | TGCAGTGCTAGACGCGAGGACAGGGTCTGGCACGAGCAGTACTTC | TRBJ2-7 | NA | TRBD1 | TRBV20-1
CASRGDRVNYGYTF | TGTGCCAGCAGGGGGGACAGGGTGAACTATGGCTACACCTTC | TRBJ1-2 | NA | TRBD1 | TRBV12-3/TRBV12-4
CASSRVQGQETQYF | TGCGCCAGCAGCCGGGTTCAGGGGCAAGAGACCCAGTACTTC | TRBJ2-5 | few | NA | TRBV4-3
CAIVSGQGDAEQFF | TGTGCCATCGTTTCCGGACAGGGGGATGCTGAGCAGTTCTTC | TRBJ2-1 | few | TRBD1 | TRBV12-3/TRBV12-4
CASSDASIAGEETQYF | TGTGCCAGCAGCGACGCTTCCATAGCGGGGGAAGAGACCCAGTACTTC | TRBJ2-5 | NA | TRBD2 | TRBV9
CASSQLAGGNNEQFF | TGTGCCAGCAGTCAACTAGCGGGGGGTAACAATGAGCAGTTCTTC | TRBJ2-1 | NA | TRBD2 | TRBV7-3
CASSTGIETQYF | TGTGCCAGCAGTACAGGGATCGAGACCCAGTACTTC | TRBJ2-5 | NA | NA | TRBV28
CASSLARRPETQYF | TGTGCCAGCAGCTTAGCGAGAAGACCCGAGACCCAGTACTTC | TRBJ2-5 | NA | NA | TRBV7-2
CASSPTLRGVNEQFF | TGTGCCAGCAGCCCAACTTTGCGGGGGGTGAATGAGCAGTTCTTC | TRBJ2-1 | NA | TRBD2 | TRBV11-2
CASSYRTSGSETQYF | TGTGCCAGCAGCTACCGGACTAGCGGAAGTGAGACCCAGTACTTC | TRBJ2-5 | NA | TRBD2 | TRBV7-2
CASSPTGTLETQYF | TGTGCCAGCAGCCCCACCGGGACTCTTGAGACCCAGTACTTC | TRBJ2-5 | NA | NA | TRBV4-2
CASSASRPYQETQYF | TGTGCCAGCAGTGCGTCGCGACCGTACCAAGAGACCCAGTACTTC | TRBJ2-5 | NA | NA | TRBV12-3/TRBV12-4
CSVLADRTGPYGYTF | TGCAGCGTTTTGGCGGACAGGACCGGCCCCTATGGCTACACCTTC | TRBJ1-2 | few | TRBD1 | TRBV29-1
CSVGFENTEAFF | TGCAGCGTTGGGTTTGAGAACACTGAAGCTTTCTTT | TRBJ1-1 | NA | NA | TRBV29-1
CASSPSRQGLGSYNEQFF | TGTGCCAGCAGCCCTTCCCGACAGGGTCTGGGCTCCTACAATGAGCAGTTCTTC | TRBJ2-1 | NA | TRBD1 | TRBV7-2
CASSQSQGPGYTF | TGTGCCAGCAGCCAAAGTCAGGGGCCGGGCTACACCTTC | TRBJ1-2 | NA | NA | TRBV3-1
CSAALGGPETQYF | TGCAGTGCTGCCTTGGGGGGGCCGGAGACCCAGTACTTC | TRBJ2-5 | NA | NA | TRBV20-1
CASSQGGTGGWEQYF | TGTGCCAGCAGCCAAGGCGGGACAGGGGGGTGGGAGCAGTACTTC | TRBJ2-7 | few | TRBD1 | TRBV4-2
CASSPPHLTDGELFF | TGTGCCAGCAGTCCTCCTCACCTCACCGACGGGGAGCTGTTTTTT | TRBJ2-2 | NA | NA | TRBV6-2/TRBV6-3
CASSDPRGGSKDTQYF | TGCGCCAGCAGTGACCCGAGGGGAGGGTCGAAGGATACGCAGTATTTT | TRBJ2-3 | NA | TRBD2 | TRBV10-2
CASSGDRGNEQFF | TGCGCCAGCAGCGGGGACAGGGGGAATGAGCAGTTCTTC | TRBJ2-1 | NA | TRBD1 | TRBV5-1
CASSRTGDNYGYTF | TGTGCCAGCTCTCGAACAGGGGATAACTATGGCTACACCTTC | TRBJ1-2 | NA | TRBD1 | TRBV25-1
CASSVGGIAAGQETQYF | TGTGCCAGCAGCGTAGGTGGAATAGCGGCGGGCCAGGAGACCCAGTACTTC | TRBJ2-5 | NA | NA | TRBV9
CASSLRGQGFEQYF | TGTGCCAGCAGCTTGCGGGGACAGGGGTTCGAGCAGTACTTC | TRBJ2-7 | NA | TRBD1 | TRBV5-6
CSVKGTGTVLNEQFF | TGCAGCGTTAAGGGGACCGGGACGGTGTTAAATGAGCAGTTCTTC | TRBJ2-1 | NA | NA | TRBV29-1
CASSFGGAGNQPQHF | TGTGCCAGCAGCTTCGGGGGGGCTGGTAATCAGCCCCAGCATTTT | TRBJ1-5 | NA | NA | TRBV7-2
CASSLRGGGQGEQFF | TGTGCCAGCAGCTTAAGAGGGGGGGGGCAAGGTGAGCAGTTCTTC | TRBJ2-1 | NA | NA | TRBV7-9
CASSVEGNQETQYF | TGTGCCAGCAGCGTAGAGGGCAACCAAGAGACCCAGTACTTC | TRBJ2-5 | few | NA | TRBV9
CSARRLAGEGKDTQYF | TGCAGTGCTAGGAGACTAGCGGGAGAAGGGAAAGATACGCAGTATTTT | TRBJ2-3 | NA | TRBD2 | TRBV20-1
CSVAEDSNVHTEASF | TGCAGCGTGGCTGAAGACTCTAACGTTCACACTGAAGCTTCCTTT | TRBJ1-1 | NA | NA | TRBV29-1
CAIPDTQVPYEQYF | TGTGCCATCCCCGACACCCAAGTCCCCTACGAGCAGTACTTC | TRBJ2-7 | NA | NA | TRBV4-2